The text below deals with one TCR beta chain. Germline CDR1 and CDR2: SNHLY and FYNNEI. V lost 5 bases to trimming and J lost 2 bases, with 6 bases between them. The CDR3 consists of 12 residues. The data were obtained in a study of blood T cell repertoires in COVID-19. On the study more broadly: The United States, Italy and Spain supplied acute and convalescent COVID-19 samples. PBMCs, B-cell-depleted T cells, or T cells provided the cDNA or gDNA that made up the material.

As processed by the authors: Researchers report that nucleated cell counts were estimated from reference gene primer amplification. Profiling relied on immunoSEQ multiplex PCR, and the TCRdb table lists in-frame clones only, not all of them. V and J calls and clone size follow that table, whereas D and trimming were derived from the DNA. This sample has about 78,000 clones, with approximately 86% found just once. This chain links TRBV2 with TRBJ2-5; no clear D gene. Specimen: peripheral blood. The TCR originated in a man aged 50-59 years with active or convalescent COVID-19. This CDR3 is CASSYQQETQYF. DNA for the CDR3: TGTGCCAGCAGTTACCAGCAAGAGACCCAGTACTTC.